Below, one T cell receptor beta chain is given with its context. Its antigen is still unknown. The data originate from a study of cytotoxic CD8 clonotypes in ibrutinib-treated CLL. About the research overall: Each sample contained, on average, approximately 250,000 productive templates and roughly 96,000 productive rearrangements. Whole-study findings and limits: The study found baseline clonality above age-matched healthy donors, tracking circulating CD8+ T-cell counts.

Clones were read by immunoSEQ multiplex PCR, and TCRdb kept only the in-frame ones, dropping some. The sample shows some 170,000 clones, roughly 88% of them seen only once. There are 14 residues in the CDR3. Germline V gene sequence: CDR1 LGHNA, CDR2 YNFKEQ. With 9 bases clipped from V and 5 bases from J, the junction kept 8 bases outside the gene matches. The receptor was derived from a human donor with chronic lymphocytic leukemia. This specimen was PBMCs, taken at disease progression, from a patient treated with ibrutinib. J is TRBJ2-1 and V is TRBV4-2; the match to TRBD2 covers 9 bases. The CDR3 DNA reads as TGTGCCAGTGGGCTGCCTAGCGGGAACAATGAGCAGTTCTTC. It is translated as CASGLPSGNNEQFF.